Shown below are 14 T cell receptor beta chains from a single sample sequenced in a study of neurological immune-mediated disorders. TCRdb reprocessed the 5' RACE reads via MiXCR and lists one record per CDR3 protein. Seen here are 25,000 to 35,000 distinct CDR3 sequences, approximately 1.6% observed once, and the top ten hold 7.5% to 10%. The sequencing sample was made of PBMCs. Receptors originate from a woman in her thirties with multiple sclerosis.

This clonotype was observed many times. V gene TRBV10-1 combines with J gene TRBJ2-4, with TRBD1 matching over 8 bases. There are 15 residues in the CDR3. V was clipped by 4 bases and J by 1 base; unmatched bases: 3. Germline lookup yields CDR1 WNHNN and CDR2 SYGVQD (reference sequence). CDR3 residues: CASSGQGTAKNIQYF. In DNA, the CDR3 is TGCGCCAGCAGTGGACAGGGGACCGCCAAAAACATTCAGTACTTC.

Many counts were recorded for this clonotype. V is TRBV6-2 or TRBV6-3 and J is TRBJ1-6; D gene ambiguous. The V gene lost 4 bases and the J gene lost 8 bases, with 15 bases spanning the gap. Germline loops: CDR1 MNHEY, CDR2 SVGEGT. The CDR3 totals 15 residues. CDR3 DNA: TGTGCCAGCAGTTCGGCGGGCCTTGGAGATTCACCCCTCCACTTT. As protein: CASSSAGLGDSPLHF.

Ten or more counts support this clonotype. This chain connects TRBV3-1 to TRBJ1-1; a weak D match, TRBD1 (5 bases). Germline loops: CDR1 LGHDT, CDR2 YNNKEL (reference sequence). The CDR3 is made up of 13 amino acids. Trimming cost V 3 bases and J 3 bases, with 8 bases left between them. The DNA for the CDR3 is TGTGCCAGCAGCCAGGGACCATACACTGAAGCTTTCTTT. This encodes CASSQGPYTEAFF.

This clonotype was detected ten times or more. Since a much larger clone is just one base distant, this may be a read error. Because it lacks the conserved phenylalanine or tryptophan at the end, this CDR3 is likely a read error. J is TRBJ2-5 and V is TRBV29-1; TRBD2 agrees at 9 bases. From germline, CDR1 is SQVTM and CDR2 ANQGSEA. The V segment lost 3 bases and the J segment 5 bases; nucleotides outside the gene matches: 4. The CDR3 extends over 13 amino acids. The DNA of the CDR3 is TGCAGCGTTGAGGGGACTAGCTTTGAGACCCAGTACTGC. As protein: CSVEGTSFETQYC.

The chain combines TRBV7-7 with TRBJ2-1, with D possibly being TRBD1 (6 bases). Trimming took 0 bases from V and 7 from J, leaving 13 bases between them. This CDR3 has 15 amino acids. CDR1 and CDR2 (germline): SSHAT, FNYEAQ (reference sequence). The CDR3 region is CASSLAARGDNEQFF. The CDR3 bases are TGTGCCAGCAGCTTAGCGGCCAGGGGAGATAATGAGCAGTTCTTC.

This clonotype occurred many times. The chain recombines TRBV6-5 with TRBJ2-7; tentatively, D is TRBD1 or TRBD2 (5 bases each). Germline-derived CDR1 and CDR2 are MNHEY and SVGAGI. The CDR3 loop spans 14 amino acids. The germline V and J ends were trimmed by 5 bases and 9 bases, with 20 bases remaining between them. CDR3 sequence (DNA): TGTGCCAGCAGTCGGACCAAACGGGACGGTGGGCAGTACTTC. Its protein is CASSRTKRDGGQYF.

This clonotype was seen many times. This rearrangement joins TRBV4-3 to TRBJ2-1; D possibly corresponds to TRBD1 (5 bases). Germline CDR1 reads LGHNA; CDR2 reads YSLEER. V shed 1 base and J shed 6 bases, with 7 bases lying between them. CDR3 length equals 13 residues. For the CDR3, the DNA is TGCGCCAGCAGCCAAGTGCAGGGCAATGAGCAGTTCTTC. Its protein product is CASSQVQGNEQFF.

This clonotype has ten or more counts. This chain links TRBV12-3 or TRBV12-4 with TRBJ1-4; D may be TRBD1 (6 bases). V shed 3 bases and J shed 5 bases, with 16 bases lying between them. The CDR3 contains 16 residues. In DNA, the CDR3 is TGTGCCAGCAGTTTGAGACTGGGGGACAAGAATGAAAAACTGTTTTTT. Translated, it gives CASSLRLGDKNEKLFF.

This clonotype showed up many times. CDR3 region: CASRTSQYNEQFF. The CDR3 region has the DNA TGTGCCAGCAGGACTAGCCAGTACAATGAGCAGTTCTTC. This sequence joins TRBV2 and TRBJ2-1, with 7 bases aligning to TRBD2. CDR3 length: 13 amino acids. Germline CDR1 and CDR2: SNHLY and FYNNEI. V lost 6 bases to trimming and J lost 4 bases; unmatched junction nucleotides: 3.

There are many counts of this clonotype. J is TRBJ2-7 and V is TRBV5-1; 7 bases fit TRBD1. Germline lookup yields CDR1 SGHRS and CDR2 YFSETQ. The CDR3 is 14 residues long. V was clipped by 0 bases and J by 10 bases; unmatched bases: 10. The CDR3 loop is CASSLVGGDRDQYF. The CDR3 nucleotides are TGCGCCAGCAGCTTGGTGGGCGGTGACAGGGATCAGTACTTC.

This clonotype appeared many times. The chain carries TRBV7-2 and TRBJ1-4, with 7 bases that match TRBD1. CDR1 SGHTA and CDR2 FQGNSA come from the germline V gene. The CDR3 consists of 14 residues. Trimming at V came to 5 bases and at J to 7 bases, leaving 7 bases not matched to a gene. The CDR3 protein is CASSPQGPSEKLFF. Written as DNA, the CDR3 is TGTGCCAGCAGCCCACAGGGGCCCAGTGAAAAACTGTTTTTT.

This clonotype occurred many times. The genes are TRBV29-1 and TRBJ1-2, with 7 bases that match TRBD1. Germline CDR1 and CDR2: SQVTM and ANQGSEA. This CDR3 is built from 15 residues. V shed 5 bases, J shed 2 bases, and the junction held 11 bases outside the gene matches. CDR3 sequence (DNA): TGCAGCGTTCTGAGCCACTCGACAGGGAACTATGGCTACACCTTC. It specifies CSVLSHSTGNYGYTF.

This clonotype turned up a few times. The rearrangement links TRBV7-2 to TRBJ2-6, with D possibly matching TRBD2 (5 bases). Looked up from germline, CDR1 is SGHTA and CDR2 is FQGNSA. Trimming shortened V by 5 bases and J by 4 bases, and 12 bases separated the two germline ends. The CDR3 loop spans 15 amino acids. For the CDR3, the DNA is TGTGCCAGCAGCCGGGGTGGGCTGGGGGCCAACGTCCTGACTTTC. Translation gives CASSRGGLGANVLTF.

This clonotype was detected ten times or more. V usage is TRBV3-1 and J usage is TRBJ2-2; 8 nucleotides align to TRBD2. V trimming: 6 bases; J trimming: 4 bases; junction bases outside the gene matches: 10. There are 16 residues in the CDR3. The germline CDR1 and CDR2 sequences are LGHDT and YNNKEL (reference sequence). The CDR3 sequence is CASRASTGGRTGELFF. The CDR3 region has the DNA TGTGCCAGCAGGGCCTCTACGGGGGGGCGCACCGGGGAGCTGTTTTTT.